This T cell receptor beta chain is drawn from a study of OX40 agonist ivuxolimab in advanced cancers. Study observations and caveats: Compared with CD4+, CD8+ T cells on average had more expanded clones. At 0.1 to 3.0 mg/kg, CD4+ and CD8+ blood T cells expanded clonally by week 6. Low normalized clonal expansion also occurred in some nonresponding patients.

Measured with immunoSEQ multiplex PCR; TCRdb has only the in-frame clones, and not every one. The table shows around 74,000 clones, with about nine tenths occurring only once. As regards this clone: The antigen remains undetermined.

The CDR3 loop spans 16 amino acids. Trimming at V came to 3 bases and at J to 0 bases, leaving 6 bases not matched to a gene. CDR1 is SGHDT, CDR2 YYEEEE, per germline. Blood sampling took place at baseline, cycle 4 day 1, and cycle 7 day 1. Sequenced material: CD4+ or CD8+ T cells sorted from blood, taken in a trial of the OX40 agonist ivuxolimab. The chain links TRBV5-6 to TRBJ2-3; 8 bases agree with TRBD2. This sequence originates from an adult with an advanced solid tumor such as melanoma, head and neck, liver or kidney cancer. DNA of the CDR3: TGTGCCAGCAGCTACTTAGCGGGGCCAAGCACAGATACGCAGTATTTT. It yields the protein CASSYLAGPSTDTQYF. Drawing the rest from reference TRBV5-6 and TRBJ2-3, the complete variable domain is DAGVTQSPTHLIKTRGQQVTLRCSPKSGHDTVSWYQQALGQGPQFIFQYYEEEERQRGNFPDRFSGHQFPNYSSELNVNALLLGDSALYLCASSYLAGPSTDTQYFGPGTRLTVL.